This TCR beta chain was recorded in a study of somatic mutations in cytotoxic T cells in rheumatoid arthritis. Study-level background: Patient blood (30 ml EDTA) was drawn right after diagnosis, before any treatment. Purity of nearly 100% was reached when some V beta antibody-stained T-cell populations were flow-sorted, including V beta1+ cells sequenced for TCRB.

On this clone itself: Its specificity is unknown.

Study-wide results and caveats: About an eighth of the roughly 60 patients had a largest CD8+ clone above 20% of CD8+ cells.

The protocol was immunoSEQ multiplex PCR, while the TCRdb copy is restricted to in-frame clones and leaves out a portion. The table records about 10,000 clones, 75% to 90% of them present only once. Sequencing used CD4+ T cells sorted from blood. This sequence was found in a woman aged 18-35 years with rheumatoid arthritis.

CDR3 loop: CASSLVQGPNSPLHF. CDR3 in DNA: TGTGCCAGCAGCTTAGTTCAGGGCCCTAATTCACCCCTCCACTTT. The chain combines TRBV7-2 with TRBJ1-6; D perhaps matches TRBD1 (5 bases). This CDR3 contains 15 residues. CDR1 is SGHTA and CDR2 is FQGNSA in the germline V gene. Trimming removed 1 base at V and 6 bases at J, with 10 bases between.